The T cell receptor (beta chain) described here comes from a study of cytomegalovirus exposure and HLA in healthy donors. 60 Vbeta and 13 Jbeta primers were used in PCR. TCRdb's table, derived via immunoSEQ multiplex PCR, lists solely in-frame clones and lacks some. The sample records about 69,000 clones, 76% being singletons. In its sample, this clone was seen once. Its antigen is currently unknown. Donors likely had unrecorded immune exposures despite being nominally healthy when sampled. Germline CDR1 is MDHEN and CDR2 is SYDVKM. V was shortened by 7 bases and J by 7 bases, with 16 bases between the two germline ends. This CDR3 has 13 amino acids. Findings of the study overall: The study flagged some 170 TCR beta chains as cytomegalovirus-associated.

The chain links TRBV28 to TRBJ1-2, with unresolved D. What was sequenced was PBMCs. The receptor's source is a man in his late teens or twenties in good health and CMV-seronegative. CDR3 sequence reads: CASNLGEGSGYTF. The CDR3 nucleotides read TGTGCCAGCAACCTCGGAGAAGGGAGTGGCTACACCTTC.